The 17 T cell receptor beta chains in this list originate from one sample, sequenced in a study of blood T cell repertoires in COVID-19. The assay was immunoSEQ multiplex PCR, and TCRdb's table has in-frame clones only and misses some. The data show 29,000 or so clones, around 87% seen once. The sequencing sample was made of peripheral blood. These TCRs come from a man in his 60s with acute or convalescent COVID-19.

The chain is built from TRBV11-3 and TRBJ2-7, with D possibly matching TRBD1 (6 bases). Trimming pared 4 bases from V and 0 bases from J, leaving 13 bases between. Germline V gene data show CDR1 as SGHNT and CDR2 as YENEEA. This CDR3 contains 15 residues. The CDR3 DNA is TGTGCCAGCAGCTCATCCGGGACAAACTCCTACGAGCAGTACTTC. It yields the protein CASSSSGTNSYEQYF.

This chain connects TRBV5-6 to TRBJ2-1; 11 positions match TRBD2. This CDR3 is built from 18 residues. Germline V gene sequence: CDR1 SGHDT, CDR2 YYEEEE. The J segment lost 0 bases and the V segment lost 4 bases, leaving 9 bases of the junction unmatched. The CDR3 loop reads CASSVSGLAVSSYNEQFF. CDR3 bases: TGTGCCAGCAGCGTGTCGGGACTAGCGGTAAGCTCCTACAATGAGCAGTTCTTC.

The V call is TRBV7-9, the J call TRBJ1-3; D is unresolved. Germline assignment: CDR1 SEHNR and CDR2 FQNEAQ (reference sequence). This CDR3 has 17 amino acids. Trimming cost V 1 base and J 0 bases, with 13 bases left between them. The CDR3: CASSLGGTGNSGNTIYF. The CDR3 nucleotides read TGTGCCAGCAGCTTAGGTGGTACGGGGAACTCTGGAAACACCATATATTTT.

The chain joins TRBV29-1 to TRBJ1-2; D is uncertain. CDR3 length: 13 residues. Trimming shortened V by 4 bases and J by 5 bases, and 14 bases separated the two germline ends. Germline V CDR1 and CDR2: SQVTM, ANQGSEA. The CDR3 loop is CSVAVSHGYGYTF. CDR3 nucleotide sequence: TGCAGCGTTGCGGTCTCTCACGGGTATGGCTACACCTTC.

The gene calls are TRBV6-4 and TRBJ1-1, with D possibly matching TRBD1 (6 bases). V was shortened by 1 base and J by 6 bases, with 9 bases between the two germline ends. This CDR3 contains 13 residues. The V gene's germline CDR1 is MRHNA and CDR2 SNTAGT. This CDR3 is CASSDWAGAEAFF. CDR3 sequence (DNA): TGTGCCAGCAGTGACTGGGCAGGGGCTGAAGCTTTCTTT.

The V and J genes are TRBV6-4 and TRBJ2-7; TRBD2 is a possible D gene (6 bases). CDR1 is MRHNA and CDR2 is SNTAGT in the germline V gene. The CDR3 totals 15 residues. Between the trimmed V and J ends, which lost 6 bases and 2 bases, there was a span of 17 bases. CDR3 DNA: TGTGCCAGCAGACCGACAGTCGGAGGGCCCTACGAGCAGTACTTC. Translated, it gives CASRPTVGGPYEQYF.

This sequence joins TRBV3-1 (or the pseudogene TRBV3-2) and TRBJ2-3; the match to TRBD2 covers 14 bases. Unmatched junction bases numbered 9, after V lost 4 bases and J lost 3 bases. Germline values: CDR1 LGHDT, CDR2 YNNKEL (reference sequence). CDR3 length: 18 amino acids. CDR3 bases: TGTGCCAGCAGCCTAAGGACTAGCGGGGGGCGGAGAACAGATACGCAGTATTTT. Amino acid sequence: CASSLRTSGGRRTDTQYF.

The CDR3 DNA sequence: TGTGCCAGCAGCCCCCGGACTAGCGGGTCCCCGGAGTACTTC. This gives the protein CASSPRTSGSPEYF. The chain links TRBV7-2 to TRBJ2-7; TRBD2 matches at 11 bases. The V and J ends lost 5 bases and 11 bases, in that order; junction bases with no gene match: 11. There are 14 residues in the CDR3. Germline assignment: CDR1 SGHTA and CDR2 FQGNSA.

Comment on this clone: A junction boundary mismatches the germline segment, possibly from a read error. This chain joins TRBV5-1 and TRBJ2-3; 12 bases are shared with TRBD2. The CDR3 spans 13 residues. Germline V CDR1 and CDR2: SGHRS, YFSETQ. CDR3 sequence (DNA): TGCGCCAGCAGCCAGCCCGGACTAGCGGGGCCAAATTTT. Its protein is CASSQPGLAGPNF.

The rearrangement joins TRBV12-3 or TRBV12-4 to TRBJ1-1; D gene unclear. The CDR3 contains 13 residues. V gave up 4 bases and J gave up 5 bases, with 11 bases separating them. The CDR3 DNA follows: TGTGCCAGCAGTTCCCCCACGGGGACTGAAGCTTTCTTT. As protein: CASSSPTGTEAFF.

This chain joins TRBV16 and TRBJ1-5; D not resolved. The CDR3 runs to 13 residues. V was cut by 4 bases and J by 0 bases, with 4 bases left in between. Germline V gene data show CDR1 as KGHSY and CDR2 as FQNENV. The CDR3 sequence is CASSPHSNQPQHF. The CDR3 DNA reads TGTGCCAGCAGCCCACATAGCAATCAGCCCCAGCATTTT.

The table lists this clone with a count of one. DNA of the CDR3: TGCGCCAGCAGCTCCGGACAGGGACTAATGAAGGCTTTCTTT. This encodes CASSSGQGLMKAFF. The rearrangement joins TRBV5-1 to TRBJ1-1, with 8 bases that match TRBD1. The CDR3 runs 14 residues. The ends lost 3 bases at V and 11 bases at J; junction bases unmatched: 12. Germline values: CDR1 SGHRS, CDR2 YFSETQ.

This clone was recorded once. This chain links TRBV7-6 with TRBJ2-2, with 7 positions matching TRBD2. Germline trimming cut 5 bases from V and 0 bases from J; bases unmatched to any gene: 9. The germline V gene has CDR1 SGHVS and CDR2 FNYEAQ. The CDR3 consists of 17 residues. The CDR3 DNA reads TGTGCCAGCAGCCCCCCTTTTAGCGGGCCGAACACCGGGGAGCTGTTTTTT. Its translation is CASSPPFSGPNTGELFF.

This chain connects TRBV24-1 to TRBJ1-1, with 9 bases fitting TRBD1. Germline-derived CDR1 and CDR2 are KGHDR and SFDVKD. The CDR3 extends over 16 amino acids. With V trimmed by 7 bases and J by 0 bases, 8 bases remained unmatched. This CDR3 is CATSGGQGLMNTEAFF. The DNA for the CDR3 is TGTGCCACCAGCGGGGGACAGGGATTAATGAACACTGAAGCTTTCTTT.

The V gene is TRBV28, the J gene TRBJ1-5; D gene ambiguous. CDR1 MDHEN and CDR2 SYDVKM come from the germline V gene. Trimming removed 3 bases from V and 0 bases from J, with 3 bases in between. The CDR3 runs 13 residues. The CDR3: CASSFYSNQPQHF. In DNA, the CDR3 is TGTGCCAGCAGTTTTTATAGCAATCAGCCCCAGCATTTT.

This chain joins TRBV12-3 or TRBV12-4 and TRBJ1-1, with 7 bases lining up with TRBD1. CDR3 length equals 13 residues. The ends lost 5 bases at V and 2 bases at J; junction bases unmatched: 2. The chain's CDR3 is CASSTGVNTEAFF. The CDR3 nucleotides read TGTGCCAGCAGTACAGGGGTTAACACTGAAGCTTTCTTT.

A word on this clone: At the DNA level, this CDR3 is encoded by other sequences in the same sample as well. The chain has TRBV7-3 and TRBJ1-1; D ambiguous. The CDR3 totals 14 residues. Trimming left V 3 bases short and J 6 bases short, with 14 bases between. Germline CDR1 and CDR2: SGHTA and FQGTGA. In DNA form, the CDR3 reads TGTGCCAGCAGCTTGTCTGGCGGGGTAGCTGAAGCTTTCTTT. Translation gives CASSLSGGVAEAFF.